This T cell receptor (beta chain) was sequenced during a study of beta chain features in type 1 diabetes. At the level of the study: The examined sorted cells totaled fewer than 110,000,000 across samples. Study-level points and caveats: Moderate yet significant TCRB CDR3 shortening was seen in Type 1 diabetes patients in all four CD4+ subsets.

Sorting based on CD45RO/CCR7/CD25/CD127/CD95/CD27 separated CD4+ naive, central memory, regulatory and stem cell-like memory cells. Germline CDR1 is MDHEN and CDR2 is SYDVKM. This CDR3 has 15 residues. V was shortened by 4 bases and J by 1 base, with 13 bases between the two germline ends. Investigators reverse transcribed all isolated RNA, so they sequenced expressed TCRB transcripts. Measured with immunoSEQ multiplex PCR; TCRdb has only the in-frame clones, and not every one. The data contain 850,000 to 900,000 clones, about a sixth of them singletons. Worth noting for this clone: Its antigen is currently unknown.

The chain recombines TRBV28 with TRBJ1-1; D perhaps matches TRBD1 (6 bases). The sequence was collected from a woman aged 18-29 years in good health. Sequenced sample: naive CD4+ T cells from blood. The CDR3 spells CASSSGDTWNTEAFF. The CDR3 nucleotides are TGTGCCAGCAGTTCCGGGGACACCTGGAACACTGAAGCTTTCTTT.